Below are 23 T cell receptor beta chains sequenced from a single sample in a study of CD4+ T cells in melanoma. TCRdb's table, derived via immunoSEQ multiplex PCR, lists solely in-frame clones and lacks some. Of over 100,000 clones in the sample, roughly 90% were seen once. What was sequenced was peripheral blood. The receptors derive from a human donor with melanoma.

This clone has just a few counts. The J gene is TRBJ1-6, the V gene TRBV5-4, with D uncertain. CDR1 and CDR2 (germline): SGHNT, YYREEE (reference sequence). The CDR3 covers 15 residues. With 0 bases removed from V and 8 bases from J, the gap between germline ends came to 12 bases. CDR3 DNA: TGTGCCAGCAGCTTGGGTATCGAGGATTATTCACCCCTCCACTTT. Amino acid sequence: CASSLGIEDYSPLHF. The full variable domain, with the rest looked up from reference TRBV5-4 and TRBJ1-6, is ETGVTQSPTHLIKTRGQQVTLRCSSQSGHNTVSWYQQALGQGPQFIFQYYREEENGRGNFPPRFSGLQFPNYSSELNVNALELDDSALYLCASSLGIEDYSPLHFGNGTRLTVT.

V and J are TRBV10-2 and TRBJ2-7; 8 bases are shared with TRBD1. The CDR3 contains 16 residues. CDR1 and CDR2 from the germline V gene are WSHSY and SAAADI. The ends lost 0 bases at V and 6 bases at J; junction bases unmatched: 10. In DNA form, the CDR3 reads TGCGCCAGCAGTGAGTCTAGGGGCAGGGGGCTTCGCGAGCAGTACTTC. Its translation is CASSESRGRGLREQYF.

The chain joins TRBV27 to TRBJ2-7, with TRBD2 identical over 8 bases. The V gene's germline CDR1 is MNHEY and CDR2 SMNVEV (reference sequence). The length of the CDR3 is 13 residues. V dropped 9 bases and J dropped 5; count of bases not matched to a gene: 9. The CDR3 sequence: CASRQGLAHEQYF. As DNA, the CDR3 is TGTGCCAGTCGGCAAGGACTAGCCCACGAGCAGTACTTC.

The rearrangement joins TRBV13 to TRBJ2-2; TRBD2 agrees at 8 bases. This CDR3 spans 15 amino acids. The trim removed 5 bases at V and 3 bases at J, leaving 5 bases unmatched. Per germline, CDR1 PRHDT and CDR2 FYEKMQ (reference sequence). CDR3 sequence reads: CASSPYGGDTGELFF. The CDR3 DNA sequence: TGTGCCAGCAGCCCGTACGGGGGGGACACCGGGGAGCTGTTTTTT. The full variable domain, in which reference TRBV13 and TRBJ2-2 provide the parts outside the CDR3, is AAGVIQSPRHLIKEKRETATLKCYPIPRHDTVYWYQQGPGQDPQFLISFYEKMQSDKGSIPDRFSAQQFSDYHSELNMSSLELGDSALYFCASSPYGGDTGELFFGEGSRLTVL.

This clone was counted only a few times. The gene calls are TRBV6-5 and TRBJ1-5; TRBD1 is a possible D gene (5 bases). CDR3 length: 15 amino acids. Per germline, CDR1 MNHEY and CDR2 SVGAGI. Trimming pared 0 bases from V and 7 bases from J, leaving 13 bases between. DNA of the CDR3: TGTGCCAGCAGTTACTCGAACGGGGCGGGACAGCCCCAGCATTTT. Amino acids: CASSYSNGAGQPQHF.

The chain combines TRBV2 with TRBJ1-6, with D hard to call. There are 13 residues in the CDR3. The germline V gene encodes CDR1 SNHLY and CDR2 FYNNEI. V lost 8 bases, J lost 4 bases, and 9 bases lay in between. The CDR3 sequence is CASLDRYNSPLHF. Written as DNA, the CDR3 is TGTGCCAGCCTGGACCGGTATAATTCACCCCTCCACTTT.

The chain is built from TRBV7-2 and TRBJ2-1; 8 nucleotides align to TRBD2. This CDR3 spans 16 amino acids. V trimming: 1 base; J trimming: 2 bases; junction bases outside the gene matches: 4. The V gene's germline CDR1 is SGHTA and CDR2 FQGNSA. CDR3: CASSLDVGGAYNEQFF. As DNA, the CDR3 is TGTGCCAGCAGCTTAGATGTCGGGGGGGCCTACAATGAGCAGTTCTTC.

The rearrangement joins TRBV11-3 to TRBJ2-2; D gene uncertain. Germline CDR1 reads SGHNT; CDR2 reads YENEEA. Between the trimmed V and J ends, which lost 5 bases and 0 bases, there was a span of 16 bases. CDR3 length: 17 amino acids. The CDR3 sequence is CASSPRTIFTNTGELFF. The CDR3 nucleotides are TGTGCCAGCAGCCCTCGGACCATTTTCACGAACACCGGGGAGCTGTTTTTT.

The chain couples TRBV27 to TRBJ2-1; 7 bases agree with TRBD1. Trimming at V came to 6 bases and at J to 2 bases, leaving 7 bases not matched to a gene. The CDR3 spans 15 residues. Germline V CDR1 and CDR2: MNHEY, SMNVEV (reference sequence). DNA of the CDR3: TGTGCCAGCAGACGGGGACAGATTACCTACAATGAGCAGTTCTTC. Protein product: CASRRGQITYNEQFF.

This clone was observed a few times. The chain employs TRBV7-3 and TRBJ2-1; perhaps D is TRBD1 or TRBD2 (5 bases each). Germline V lookup: CDR1 SGHTA, CDR2 FQGTGA. V lost 2 bases, J lost 12 bases, and 14 bases lay in between. The CDR3 is 13 residues long. The CDR3: CASSLGAPGGQFF. The CDR3, as DNA: TGTGCCAGCAGCTTAGGGGCTCCTGGGGGGCAGTTCTTC.

The V and J genes are TRBV18 and TRBJ2-5; D is perhaps TRBD2 (6 bases). The V gene's germline CDR1 is KGHSH and CDR2 LQKENI. V lost 3 bases and J lost 5, with 10 bases in between. This CDR3 comprises 13 residues. CDR3 sequence reads: CASSPIGGETQYF. The CDR3 nucleotides are TGTGCCAGCTCACCTATCGGAGGGGAGACCCAGTACTTC. Supplemented by reference TRBV18 and TRBJ2-5, the full variable domain reads NAGVMQNPRHLVRRRGQEARLRCSPMKGHSHVYWYRQLPEEGLKFMVYLQKENIIDESGMPKERFSAEFPKEGPSILRIQQVVRGDSAAYFCASSPIGGETQYFGPGTRLLVL.

The rearrangement links TRBV7-8 to TRBJ1-5; D perhaps matches TRBD1 (6 bases). This CDR3 has 15 residues. V lost 5 bases, J lost 3 bases, and 14 bases lay in between. Germline V gene data show CDR1 as SGHVS and CDR2 as FQNEAQ. CDR3 protein: CASSPGAVSNQPQHF. CDR3 nucleotide sequence: TGTGCCAGCAGCCCGGGGGCAGTTTCCAATCAGCCCCAGCATTTT.

V gene TRBV9 combines with J gene TRBJ2-3, with D perhaps matching TRBD1 (6 bases). V shed 2 bases and J shed 4 bases, with 14 bases lying between them. The CDR3 is 15 amino acids. CDR1 SGDLS and CDR2 YYNGEE come from the germline V gene. The CDR3 sequence: CASSVGAGAADTQYF. Here the CDR3 DNA reads TGTGCCAGCAGCGTGGGGGCAGGGGCGGCAGATACGCAGTATTTT. Supplemented by reference TRBV9 and TRBJ2-3, the full variable domain reads DSGVTQTPKHLITATGQRVTLRCSPRSGDLSVYWYQQSLDQGLQFLIQYYNGEERAKGNILERFSAQQFPDLHSELNLSSLELGDSALYFCASSVGAGAADTQYFGPGTRLTVL.

The J gene is TRBJ2-2, the V gene TRBV7-8; TRBD1 agrees at 9 bases. Germline CDR1 is SGHVS and CDR2 is FQNEAQ. V lost 5 bases, J lost 5 bases, and 6 bases stayed unmatched. The CDR3 runs to 15 residues. CDR3: CASSKGQGWTGELFF. In DNA, the CDR3 is TGTGCCAGCAGCAAAGGACAGGGGTGGACCGGGGAGCTGTTTTTT.

The rearrangement uses TRBV4-3 and TRBJ2-1, with 12 bases lining up with TRBD2. The CDR3 consists of 16 residues. Germline V gene lookup returns CDR1 LGHNA and CDR2 YSLEER. Trimming took 4 bases from V and 2 from J; bases not matched to a gene: 3. CDR3 in amino acids: CASSLSSGRAYNEQFF. The CDR3, as DNA: TGCGCCAGCAGCCTTTCTAGCGGGAGGGCCTACAATGAGCAGTTCTTC.

The chain combines TRBV6-5 with TRBJ1-1, with 7 nucleotides matching TRBD1. Germline CDR1 and CDR2: MNHEY and SVGAGI. CDR3 size: 14 residues. V shed 7 bases, J shed 1 base, and the junction held 6 bases outside the gene matches. CDR3 DNA: TGTGCCAGCAACATACAGGGGCGGAACACTGAAGCTTTCTTT. Protein: CASNIQGRNTEAFF.

The genes are TRBV6-6 and TRBJ1-5; 7 bases are shared with TRBD1. This CDR3 is built from 15 residues. V lost 6 bases, J lost 4 bases, and 9 bases stayed unmatched. Germline assignment: CDR1 MNHNY and CDR2 SVGAGI (reference sequence). The CDR3 reads CASSPPGQRNQPQHF. DNA of the CDR3: TGTGCCAGCAGCCCCCCGGGACAGAGGAATCAGCCCCAGCATTTT.

The chain carries TRBV7-9 and TRBJ2-3; 8 nucleotides agree with TRBD2. The junction had 8 bases not matched to a gene; V was cut back by 2 bases and J by 1 base. Germline assignment: CDR1 SEHNR and CDR2 FQNEAQ (reference sequence). The CDR3 length is 17 residues. CDR3 bases: TGTGCCAGCAGCTTACCCCCGGGGCGGGGGGGCACAGATACGCAGTATTTT. Translation: CASSLPPGRGGTDTQYF.

V usage is TRBV5-1 and J usage is TRBJ2-1, with 7 positions matching TRBD2. J was trimmed by 9 bases and V by 2 bases; bases with no gene match: 11. The CDR3 consists of 15 residues. Germline lookup yields CDR1 SGHRS and CDR2 YFSETQ. The CDR3 bases are TGCGCCAGCAGCTTAGGCGGGGGTGGGAATCGTGAGCAGTTCTTC. This codes for CASSLGGGGNREQFF.

CDR3 residues: CASSLDRGLWTQYF. CDR3 DNA: TGTGCCAGCAGCTTGGACAGGGGGCTTTGGACGCAGTATTTT. The rearrangement uses TRBV7-2 and TRBJ2-3; 11 nucleotides align to TRBD1. CDR3 length: 14 residues. From germline, CDR1 is SGHTA and CDR2 FQGNSA. V dropped 3 bases and J dropped 9; count of bases not matched to a gene: 5.

V usage is TRBV7-9 and J usage is TRBJ1-4, with TRBD1 matching 11 bases. CDR1 is SEHNR, CDR2 FQNEAQ, per germline (reference sequence). The CDR3 has 15 residues. Losses at the gene ends were 5 bases for V and 7 bases for J; bases not matched to a gene: 6. CDR3 amino acids: CASSTDRGPGEKLFF. The CDR3 nucleotides are TGTGCCAGCAGCACGGACAGGGGGCCTGGTGAAAAACTGTTTTTT.

The gene calls are TRBV6-1 and TRBJ1-2; D uncertain. The germline V gene has CDR1 MNHNS and CDR2 SASEGT. V was cut by 2 bases and J by 0 bases, with 10 bases left in between. The length of the CDR3 is 15 residues. CDR3 sequence: CASSESSGSNYGYTF. DNA for the CDR3: TGTGCCAGCAGTGAATCATCCGGGTCTAACTATGGCTACACCTTC.

The J gene is TRBJ1-4, the V gene TRBV5-4; 9 bases map to TRBD1. The CDR3 consists of 14 residues. V shed 4 bases, J shed 6 bases, and the junction held 4 bases outside the gene matches. Germline-derived CDR1 and CDR2 are SGHNT and YYREEE (reference sequence). CDR3 region: CASSRTGVDEKLFF. CDR3 DNA sequence: TGTGCCAGCAGCCGGACAGGGGTAGATGAAAAACTGTTTTTT.